This T cell receptor beta chain came from a study of blood T cell repertoires in COVID-19. The wider study: The United States, Italy and Spain provided the acute and convalescent COVID-19 samples. Nucleic acid was either cDNA or gDNA, and it came from T cells, B-cell-depleted T cells, or PBMCs.

The protocol was immunoSEQ multiplex PCR, while the TCRdb copy is restricted to in-frame clones and leaves out a portion. The sample gives tens of thousands of clones, 75% to 90% of which show up once; approximately 6.8% is in the top ten. V lost 0 bases and J lost 6, with 10 bases in between. The CDR3 length is 13 residues. The germline CDR1 and CDR2 sequences are SGHRS and YFSETQ. The rearrangement links TRBV5-1 to TRBJ2-7, with a weak D call TRBD1 (5 bases). The sequence came from a man aged 60-69 years with acute or convalescent COVID-19. Sequencing input: peripheral blood. DNA of the CDR3: TGCGCCAGCAGCTTGGTGACAGCCCGCGAGCAGTACTTC. This sequence encodes CASSLVTAREQYF.